The entry below describes one T cell receptor beta chain. Its cognate antigen has yet to be identified. There are no base qualities to consult, and no much larger clone falls within one base. Trimming leaves V shorter by 5 bases and J shorter by 4 bases, with the junction holding 13 bases beyond the gene matches. The CDR3 covers 16 residues, taking in both the cysteine and the phenylalanine. Only the CDR3 portion is preserved as DNA: 48 bases, with reading frame beginning at the first base. The germline V gene specifies MDHEN as CDR1 and SYDVKM as CDR2. The library relied on the immunoSEQ multiplex PCR assay. For the multiplex PCR, a mixture combining 60 forward primers for TCR Vbeta segments and 13 reverse primers for TCR Jbeta segments was used. A multiplex PCR assay on genomic DNA amplified the CDR3 region of rearranged TCR beta genes. The amplified TCR beta libraries were sequenced on the Illumina HiSeq System as 87-base-pair reads. In the paper's pipeline: In a later analysis, 77 million or so unique TCR beta chains were counted across the approximately 670 repertoires, and approximately 11 million of these chains were shared by at least two donors. To remove PCR and sequencing errors, raw reads were error-corrected and collapsed into unique sequences using a nearest-neighbor algorithm that merged closely related sequences. CDR3 sequences were aligned to IMGT reference sequences to assign V, D and J gene segments. For a sequence to be retained, a match of at least six nucleotides to both a V gene segment and a J gene segment was required. Rearrangements were called productive when the CDR3 lacked stop codons and stayed in frame with V and J; all others were non-productive. Following IMGT convention, CDR3 was defined as the stretch from the second conserved V-encoded cysteine up to the conserved J-encoded phenylalanine. The earlier analysis of some 580 of the donors excluded any sequence lacking an unambiguous match to a single V gene segment. In an earlier analysis of 450 to 750 of the donors, a V segment was called functional when productive rearrangements were above 56.7%, and segregating when the standard deviation between donors exceeded 5%. A statistical classification framework was built for diagnosing cytomegalovirus status from the catalog of TCR beta chain sequences. In a later analysis, TCR nucleotide sequences were compared against IMGT/GENE-DB human TR gene sequences so that V and J genes could be assigned. Using the TCRdist pipeline, a later analysis assigned CDR3 sequences along with most-parsimonious VDJ recombination scenarios. In a later analysis, each TCR beta chain was defined by its CDR3 amino acid sequence together with its V-gene family, and reads lacking a unique V-gene family were excluded. A later analysis removed roughly 590 highly shared, low-generation-probability nucleotide sequences to deal with suspected cross-contamination and a sequencing artifact. A later analysis calculated a clonal expansion index for each public chain from normalized within-repertoire ranks of inferred template counts. A later analysis computed generation probabilities with a VDJ recombination model fitted to out-of-frame rearrangements, and checked the results against IGoR. In a later analysis, TCR-TCR, TCR-HLA and TCR-CMV co-occurrence was scored with hypergeometric tests, and a repertoire-size bias correction was applied to TCR pairs. To estimate false discovery rates, a later analysis permuted the HLA or CMV assignments 20 times. In a later analysis, co-occurring TCRs were grouped using DBSCAN, with TCRdist sequence similarity added in when clustering inside HLA-allele-positive subsets. For co-occurrence clustering, repertoires with fewer than 30,000 or more than 120,000 public chains were excluded, along with a handful of repertoires with anomalous nucleotide sharing. TCRdb retrieved this table from immuneACCESS and kept in-frame rearrangements only. Not all clones are present; in checked studies, unresolved V genes account for under half, and no reason is known for the remainder. Clone size and V and J calls were adopted from that table, with D and trimming inferred from the DNA. For this sample there are under 150,000 clones; 80% appear just once. The ten largest clones capture about 6.8% of the sample.

In total, more than 500 healthy bone marrow donors made up the cohort. At the time of sampling, all cohort members were nominally healthy, though unrecorded immune exposures were likely present. The donor was CMV seropositive and belonged to the group of 250 to 350 seropositive cohort members. A peripheral blood sample was provided by each donor, and peripheral blood mononuclear cells were used for TCR beta sequencing. The Qiagen DNeasy Blood Extraction Kit was used to extract genomic DNA from the blood cell samples. This sample was taken from a study of cytomegalovirus exposure and HLA in healthy donors (dated by TCRdb to the late 2010s). Regarding the study in general: According to an earlier analysis of 587 of the donors, about 180 million T cells yielded roughly 100 million unique TCR beta sequences and more than 250 Gb of sequence data. Alongside the repertoire data, information on donor age, sex, ethnicity and CMV serostatus was compiled. The study aimed to test whether cataloging public T cell receptors could reveal signatures of past pathogen exposure. A later genetic analysis used genome-wide SNP genotypes for about 65% of the roughly 670 donors, treating that subset as a discovery cohort. An early release that covered about 600 HLA-typed donors contained about 300 gigabases of sequencing data and approximately 85 million unique TCR sequences. The study used immunosequencing to profile the T cell repertoires of more than 650 subjects and linked those repertoires to cytomegalovirus serostatus. Several DR-DQ haplotypes were treated as single units for association and clustering because of strong linkage in the cohort. To predict cytomegalovirus infection status, the study combined high-throughput TCR immunosequencing, statistical association of individual TCRs with disease status, and machine learning. Of the 350 to 400 genotyped donors, 81% fell in the genetic ancestry cluster associated with self-reported Caucasian donors. In an earlier analysis of about 590 of the donors, high-throughput TCR beta sequencing was used to judge whether each TCR beta V gene segment behaved as functional or pseudogenic. HLA typing included class I and class II loci at four-digit resolution. The number of donors typed differed by locus, with roughly 620-630 for A, B, C, DRB1 and DQB1, roughly 550 for DQA1, approximately 580 for DPA1, and 450 to 480 for DPB1. Rather than using new phenotypic data, the later analysis identified candidate immune exposures from TCR beta sequences and from how often those sequences occurred across donors. Besides the first cohort of 550 to 750 subjects, a separate validation cohort made up of about 120 different subjects was used. Among roughly 400 genotyped donors of the cohort, an average of roughly 230,000 unique TCR beta nucleotide sequences was sequenced per donor, of which about 19% were non-productive. A later analysis re-examined previously published TCR beta repertoires from 500 to 700 donors and added high-resolution HLA genotyping to investigate patterns of TCR occurrence. All discovery cohort repertoires had been generated on a single sequencing platform. Study-level results and caveats: Broadly in line with IMGT annotations, most TCR beta V segments showed up in productive rearrangements about 87% or about 30% of the time in an earlier analysis of several hundred of the donors. When HLA alleles, especially DR and DQ, strongly co-occurred, TCR associations were difficult to assign to individual alleles. Because counts were too low, seventeen rarely observed V segments, including chromosome 9 orphons, were left out of the earlier analysis of over 550 of the donors. This cohort had only TCR beta chains sequenced, and the lack of alpha or paired-chain data limited which features could be detected. The study gave a list of roughly 150 TCR beta chains associated with cytomegalovirus. Correlated functional status among segregating V segments might reflect linkage disequilibrium, but an unknown experimental factor could not be ruled out. Specific HLA alleles were associated with 18,000 or so TCR beta sequences at a false discovery rate of 0.05 in a later analysis. While some public TCRs were present in many individuals, most TCR sequences turned up only very rarely across donors. A few of the identified cytomegalovirus-associated TCR beta chains were confirmed in vitro to be specific for cytomegalovirus antigens. In both the original and validation cohorts, the classifier was reported to diagnose cytomegalovirus status with high specificity and sensitivity. Compared with the approximately 670-donor mean, donors in an Asian-associated ancestry cluster had fewer N-insertions in productive TCRs, according to a later genetic analysis. The presence/absence analyses assumed that sequencing depth was roughly uniform across donors, and that assumption may not be true. It was suggested by the authors that the approach could potentially be generalized to other disease states and immunological phenotypes. A further reported finding was that TCR beta sequences accurately predicted the HLA-A and HLA-B alleles for most subjects in the first cohort. According to a later analysis, most CMV-associated TCR beta chains appeared to be HLA-restricted, and the HLA associations seemed to be driven largely by CMV exposure. An association between a missense DCLRE1C variant and V-gene and J-gene trimming of TCR beta chains was found in a later genetic analysis and replicated in an independent cohort. In a later analysis, several top co-occurrence clusters were reported to appear linked to parvovirus B19, influenza, CMV and Epstein-Barr virus. A group of highly shared sequence variants was considered likely to be a technical artifact of the sequencing pipeline. Because HLA typing was missing for some donors at each locus, association tests included only the typed subset. The only immune exposure information available for the cohort was CMV serostatus. In a later analysis, the rate of TCR association differed among HLA loci, with DRB1 alleles having the most associated TCRs and HLA-C alleles having the fewest. Compared with equally common non-associated chains, HLA-associated TCR beta chains in a later analysis were more clonally expanded and had lower generation probabilities. The 87-base-pair reads could not distinguish some IMGT-functional V segments, including TRBV6-2 and TRBV6-3, so those segments were excluded.

Sequenced input: PBMCs. The sequence links TRBV28 to TRBJ2-7; 8 bases in the junction line up with TRBD1. The sequence came from a man aged 35 to 55 in good health and CMV-seropositive. The nucleotides are TGTGCCAGCAGTCGGACAGGGAACTTATTGGTGTACGAGCAGTACTTC. Its coded protein is CASSRTGNLLVYEQYF.